This TCR beta chain was retrieved from a study of T cells in Graves' hyperthyroidism and ophthalmopathy. RNA transcripts gave rise to amplified TCR beta CDR3 regions. The HTBI set primed first-round TCR CDR3 RT-PCR. TCRdb ran MiXCR on the multiplex PCR reads and lists one entry per CDR3 protein. The sample has roughly 600,000 distinct CDR3 sequences, 14% seen once. This clonotype has a count of ten or more. What it recognizes is unknown. After removal of 4 bases from V and 6 bases from J, the junction contained 9 bases not matched to a gene. CDR1 is SGHRS, CDR2 YFSETQ, per germline. This CDR3 is built from 14 residues. Broader study findings: Blood shared most expanded thyroid clonotypes above 0.001.

Sequencing was carried out using blood. The source is a woman in her fifties or sixties with Graves' ophthalmopathy. This chain uses TRBV5-1 with TRBJ1-2, with 7 bases fitting TRBD1. CDR3 DNA: TGCGCCAGCAGCCTAACAGGGGTTATAGATGGCTACACCTTC. It translates to CASSLTGVIDGYTF. Full variable domain (missing parts from reference TRBV5-1 and TRBJ1-2): KAGVTQTPRYLIKTRGQQVTLSCSPISGHRSVSWYQQTPGQGLQFLFEYFSETQRNKGNFPGRFSGRQFSNSRSEMNVSTLELGDSALYLCASSLTGVIDGYTFGSGTRLTVV.